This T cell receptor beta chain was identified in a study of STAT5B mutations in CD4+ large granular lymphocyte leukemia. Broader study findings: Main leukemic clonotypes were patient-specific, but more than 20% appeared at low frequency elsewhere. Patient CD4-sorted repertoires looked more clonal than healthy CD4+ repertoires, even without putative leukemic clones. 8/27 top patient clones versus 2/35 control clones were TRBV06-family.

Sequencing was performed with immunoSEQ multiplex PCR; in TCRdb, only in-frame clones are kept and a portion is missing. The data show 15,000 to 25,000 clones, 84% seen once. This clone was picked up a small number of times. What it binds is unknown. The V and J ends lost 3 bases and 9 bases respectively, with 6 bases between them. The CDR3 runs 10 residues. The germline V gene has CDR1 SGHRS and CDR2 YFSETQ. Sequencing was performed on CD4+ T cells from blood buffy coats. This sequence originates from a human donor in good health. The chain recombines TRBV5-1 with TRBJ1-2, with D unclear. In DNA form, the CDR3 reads TGCGCCAGCAGCTGCCGTTGCTACACCTTC. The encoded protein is CASSCRCYTF.